This T cell receptor beta chain was documented in a study of OX40 agonist ivuxolimab in advanced cancers. Study as a whole: Patients achieving partial responses numbered three: one hepatocellular carcinoma case and two cutaneous melanoma cases.

Study results and caveats: Not determined was the antigen specificity of the expanded peripheral T cells.

CDR1 SGHTA and CDR2 FQGNSA come from the germline V gene. This CDR3 region has 16 residues. J was trimmed by 7 bases and V by 5 bases; bases with no gene match: 12. Only in-frame clones appear in the TCRdb table, and some are missing; sequencing was by immunoSEQ multiplex PCR. The sample lists some 66,000 clones; roughly four fifths were seen once. As concerns this clone: The antigen remains unidentified.

This material consisted of CD4+ or CD8+ T cells sorted from blood, taken in a trial of the OX40 agonist ivuxolimab. The receptor comes from an adult with an advanced solid tumor such as melanoma, head and neck, liver or kidney cancer. V gene TRBV7-2 combines with J gene TRBJ1-2, with 11 bases lining up with TRBD1. The CDR3 bases are TGTGCCAGCAGCCCCTCAGGACAGGGGGCTCGGTTTGGCTACACCTTC. Translated: CASSPSGQGARFGYTF.